This is a list of T cell receptor beta chains from one sample in a study of cytomegalovirus exposure and HLA in healthy donors. The data were produced by immunoSEQ multiplex PCR, yet TCRdb's version contains in-frame clones alone and is incomplete. The sample holds 110,000 or so clones, around 86% seen once. The material sequenced was PBMCs. These receptors were taken from a woman aged 18-30 years in good health and CMV-seropositive. Each CDR3 is given with its conserved first and last residue. The D gene is left open where the match is weak. Size is stated for part of the rows, as once, few or many counts, or as a class when the clone is expanded.

>TRBJ1-6|NA|NA|TRBV7-9
CASSGDSSYNSPLHF
TGTGCCAGCAGCGGGGACTCTTCCTATAATTCACCCCTCCACTTT
>TRBJ2-2|NA|NA|TRBV7-3
CASSPDRTGELFF
TGTGCCAGCAGCCCAGACAGGACCGGGGAGCTGTTTTTT
>TRBJ2-2|NA|TRBD1|TRBV27
CASSHNRGPNTGELFF
TGTGCCAGCAGCCACAACAGGGGCCCGAACACCGGGGAGCTGTTTTTT
>TRBJ2-5|NA|NA|TRBV2
CASSGPRAPQETQYF
TGTGCCAGCAGTGGGCCGAGGGCTCCCCAAGAGACCCAGTACTTC
>TRBJ2-7|few|NA|TRBV5-4
CASSPNRYEQYF
TGTGCCAGCAGCCCCAATAGATACGAGCAGTACTTC
>TRBJ2-7|NA|TRBD2|TRBV10-3
CAISAGTSGDSYEQYF
TGTGCCATCAGTGCAGGGACTAGCGGGGACTCCTACGAGCAGTACTTC
>TRBJ1-1|NA|NA|TRBV25-1
CASKGVNTEAFF
TGTGCCAGCAAAGGGGTGAACACTGAAGCTTTCTTT
>TRBJ2-1|NA|TRBD2|TRBV5-1
CASSLPTLREGPGTNEQFF
TGCGCCAGCAGCTTGCCCACTTTGCGGGAGGGGCCGGGGACCAATGAGCAGTTCTTC
>TRBJ1-2|NA|NA|TRBV5-8
CASTTGGARSYGYTF
TGTGCCAGCACAACTGGGGGGGCGCGATCCTATGGCTACACCTTC
>TRBJ2-1|NA|TRBD1|TRBV5-1
CASSGTTGASAEQFF
TGCGCCAGCAGCGGTACGACAGGGGCTTCGGCTGAGCAGTTCTTC
>TRBJ1-6|NA|NA|TRBV5-8
CASSKQDSPLHF
TGTGCCAGCAGCAAACAGGATTCACCCCTCCACTTT
>TRBJ1-5|NA|NA|TRBV4-1
CASSQDFPSGQPQHF
TGCGCCAGCAGCCAAGATTTCCCATCAGGACAGCCCCAGCATTTT
>TRBJ2-7|NA|NA|TRBV6-5
CASSYSSETYEQYF
TGTGCCAGCAGTTACTCTAGCGAGACCTACGAGCAGTACTTC
>TRBJ2-5|NA|NA|TRBV5-1
CASSLPGTVETQYF
TGCGCCAGCAGCTTACCCGGGACTGTCGAGACCCAGTACTTC
>TRBJ2-7|NA|TRBD1|TRBV2
CASRDLQGKGYSYEQYF
TGTGCCAGCAGGGACTTACAGGGGAAGGGGTACTCCTACGAGCAGTACTTC
>TRBJ2-3|NA|TRBD2|TRBV7-9
CASSLVGGGTDTQYF
TGTGCCAGCAGCTTAGTCGGGGGGGGCACAGATACGCAGTATTTT
>TRBJ1-1|NA|TRBD1|TRBV28
CASRRTGALNTEAFF
TGTGCCAGCAGGAGGACAGGGGCGTTGAACACTGAAGCTTTCTTT
>TRBJ2-2|NA|TRBD1|TRBV18
CASSPDRGRTGELFF
TGTGCCAGCTCACCCGACAGGGGGAGGACCGGGGAGCTGTTTTTT
>TRBJ2-1|NA|NA|TRBV10-3
CAIPKGDQDNEQFF
TGTGCCATTCCTAAGGGAGATCAGGACAATGAGCAGTTCTTC
>TRBJ2-6|NA|NA|TRBV28
CASSLSGANVLTF
TGTGCCAGCAGCCTCTCTGGGGCCAACGTCCTGACTTTC
>TRBJ2-1|once|TRBD2|TRBV9
CASSVVGGRGEQFF
TGTGCCAGCAGCGTAGTAGGCGGGAGAGGTGAGCAGTTCTTC
>TRBJ2-3|NA|TRBD1|TRBV5-1
CASSRTGIRTDTQYF
TGCGCCAGCAGCAGGACAGGGATTCGGACAGATACGCAGTATTTT
>TRBJ2-1|medium-sized|TRBD2|TRBV4-1
CASSQGLADYNEQFF
TGCGCCAGCAGCCAAGGACTAGCAGATTACAATGAGCAGTTCTTC
>TRBJ2-1|NA|TRBD2|TRBV9
CASSDPSGRWDEQFF
TGTGCCAGCAGTGACCCTAGCGGGAGGTGGGATGAGCAGTTCTTC
>TRBJ2-2|NA|TRBD2|TRBV5-1
CASSRGGADTGELFF
TGCGCCAGCAGCCGGGGGGGTGCAGACACCGGGGAGCTGTTTTTT
>TRBJ1-2|once|TRBD1|TRBV5-1
CASLGTGSVYTF
TGCGCCAGCTTGGGGACAGGGAGTGTCTACACCTTC
>TRBJ2-7|NA|NA|TRBV19
CASNHYSGTSEQYF
TGTGCCAGTAATCATTACTCCGGGACAAGCGAGCAGTACTTC
>TRBJ1-5|NA|NA|TRBV5-1
CASSSTGTSKEPQHF
TGCGCCAGCAGCTCGACCGGGACATCTAAGGAGCCCCAGCATTTT
>TRBJ1-2|NA|NA|TRBV5-1
CASSLTDDYGYTF
TGCGCCAGCAGCTTGACAGACGACTATGGCTACACCTTC
>TRBJ1-3|NA|NA|TRBV15
CATSRPGSPGNTIYF
TGTGCCACCAGCAGACCGGGTAGCCCTGGAAACACCATATATTTT
>TRBJ2-7|once|NA|TRBV2
CASREGAGRAYEQYF
TGTGCCAGCAGGGAGGGGGCGGGGAGAGCCTACGAGCAGTACTTC
>TRBJ2-1|NA|NA|TRBV14
CASSHGRGQYNEQFF
TGTGCCAGCAGCCATGGTAGAGGACAGTACAATGAGCAGTTCTTC
>TRBJ2-1|NA|TRBD2|TRBV10-3
CAISESAGAGNNEQFF
TGTGCCATCAGTGAGTCGGCGGGAGCTGGAAACAATGAGCAGTTCTTC
>TRBJ1-5|NA|TRBD1|TRBV6-6
CASSQSQGVGQPQHF
TGTGCCAGCAGTCAGTCTCAGGGGGTGGGTCAGCCCCAGCATTTT
>TRBJ1-4|NA|TRBD1|TRBV7-9
CASSLGGDRENEKLFF
TGTGCCAGCAGCTTAGGCGGGGACAGGGAAAATGAAAAACTGTTTTTT
>TRBJ1-5|NA|NA|TRBV7-8
CASSSRGLDKAGQPQHF
TGTGCCAGCAGCTCTCGGGGACTGGACAAAGCAGGGCAGCCCCAGCATTTT
>TRBJ2-3|NA|TRBD2|TRBV9
CASSDLSGALRSGDTQYF
TGTGCCAGCAGCGATTTAAGCGGGGCGCTCCGTTCGGGAGATACGCAGTATTTT
>TRBJ2-5|NA|NA|TRBV11-3
CASSSFPGLQETQYF
TGTGCCAGCAGCTCTTTCCCGGGACTGCAAGAGACCCAGTACTTC
>TRBJ1-5|NA|NA|TRBV19
CASSMARETYQPQHF
TGTGCCAGTAGTATGGCCCGGGAAACCTATCAGCCCCAGCATTTT
>TRBJ2-1|NA|TRBD1|TRBV10-3
CAISEADRVFF
TGTGCCATCAGTGAGGCGGACAGGGTATTCTTC
>TRBJ2-2|NA|NA|TRBV6-1
CASSELGVTSTGELFF
TGTGCCAGCAGTGAACTCGGGGTAACGAGCACCGGGGAGCTGTTTTTT
>TRBJ2-2|NA|TRBD2|TRBV7-9
CASSPGTSGNAGELFF
TGTGCCAGCAGCCCAGGGACTAGCGGGAACGCCGGGGAGCTGTTTTTT
>TRBJ2-7|NA|NA|TRBV7-6
CASSLDPDSYEQYF
TGTGCCAGCAGCTTAGACCCAGACTCCTACGAGCAGTACTTC
>TRBJ2-3|NA|TRBD2|TRBV5-1
CASSASLRGRADTQYF
TGCGCCAGCAGCGCCTCGTTGCGCGGGAGGGCGGATACGCAGTATTTT
>TRBJ1-5|NA|NA|TRBV6-5
CASSSDRLSNQPQHF
TGTGCCAGCAGCTCCGACAGACTTAGCAATCAGCCCCAGCATTTT
>TRBJ2-2|NA|TRBD2|TRBV27
CASSLLAGDVGELFF
TGTGCCAGCAGTTTACTAGCGGGAGACGTAGGGGAGCTGTTTTTT
>TRBJ2-1|NA|TRBD2|TRBV28
CASSSRSGGNEQFF
TGTGCCAGCAGTTCCCGGAGCGGGGGCAATGAGCAGTTCTTC
>TRBJ2-3|few|TRBD2|TRBV29-1
CSVEDAGGTDTQYF
TGCAGCGTTGAAGATGCGGGGGGCACAGATACGCAGTATTTT
>TRBJ2-5|NA|NA|TRBV11-2
CASSPVFQETQYF
TGTGCCAGCAGCCCTGTGTTTCAAGAGACCCAGTACTTC
>TRBJ2-5|NA|TRBD1|TRBV28
CASSPDRGFKTQYF
TGTGCCAGCAGTCCCGACAGGGGGTTCAAGACCCAGTACTTC